This T cell receptor (beta chain) was retrieved from a study of OX40 agonist ivuxolimab in advanced cancers. Study background: An agonistic anti-OX40 (CD134) antibody, ivuxolimab, was used to treat the patients. From roughly 20 to 85 years was the age range, with a mean of approximately 63 years, and nearly 85% were male.

The repertoire was sequenced with immunoSEQ multiplex PCR; TCRdb's copy has only in-frame clones and lacks some. The sample contains some 64,000 clones, roughly four fifths of which appear only once. Regarding the study as a whole: Circulating CD4+ and CD8+ T cells showed clonal expansion by week 6 at 0.1 to 3.0 mg/kg.

This CDR3 has 14 residues. Germline V CDR1 and CDR2: SGHVS, FQNEAQ. With 3 bases removed from V and 4 bases from J, the gap between germline ends came to 12 bases. On this clone: Its specificity is unknown.

Autoimmune disease history or systemic immunosuppression led to patients being barred. This TCR derives from an adult with an advanced solid tumor such as melanoma, head and neck, liver or kidney cancer. Sequencing was performed on CD4+ or CD8+ T cells sorted from blood, taken in a trial of the OX40 agonist ivuxolimab. The rearrangement links TRBV7-8 to TRBJ1-1; D is perhaps TRBD1 (6 bases). The CDR3 DNA reads TGTGCCAGCAGCTTCGGGGGGCGTTTCACTGAAGCTTTCTTT. Translated: CASSFGGRFTEAFF.